Below, 15 T cell receptor beta chains from the same sample are listed, as sequenced in a study of cytomegalovirus exposure and HLA in healthy donors. PCR was performed using 60 Vbeta and 13 Jbeta primers. Generated by immunoSEQ multiplex PCR, the TCRdb table keeps only in-frame clones and is missing some. The sample has 150,000 to 200,000 clones; 82% are singletons. Sequencing was performed on PBMCs. The origin of the receptors is a girl between 10 and 17 years old in good health and CMV-seropositive.

The rearrangement links TRBV10-1 to TRBJ2-5, with unresolved D. Germline assignment: CDR1 WNHNN and CDR2 SYGVQD (reference sequence). V was cut by 1 base and J by 3 bases, with 6 bases left in between. The length of the CDR3 is 13 residues. CDR3 protein: CASSEFAKETQYF. The CDR3 nucleotides read TGCGCCAGCAGTGAGTTCGCGAAAGAGACCCAGTACTTC.

Turning to this clone: This CDR3 is also generated by other DNA sequences in the sample. The chain couples TRBV5-1 to TRBJ1-1; no definite D call. CDR3 size: 14 residues. Germline CDR1 and CDR2: SGHRS and YFSETQ. The V and J ends lost 0 bases and 0 bases respectively, with 6 bases between them. The CDR3: CASSLAGMNTEAFF. DNA for the CDR3: TGCGCCAGCAGCTTGGCCGGGATGAACACTGAAGCTTTCTTT. The complete variable domain, with remaining parts taken from reference TRBV5-1 and TRBJ1-1, reads KAGVTQTPRYLIKTRGQQVTLSCSPISGHRSVSWYQQTPGQGLQFLFEYFSETQRNKGNFPGRFSGRQFSNSRSEMNVSTLELGDSALYLCASSLAGMNTEAFFGQGTRLTVV.

This rearrangement joins TRBV5-5 to TRBJ1-2; no clear D gene. This CDR3 has 15 residues. Germline CDR1 is SGHKS and CDR2 is YYEKEE (reference sequence). V lost 0 bases, J lost 3 bases, and 12 bases lay in between. The CDR3 loop is CASSLEAPAYYGYTF. The CDR3 DNA reads as TGTGCCAGCAGCTTGGAAGCGCCGGCGTACTATGGCTACACCTTC.

A single count supports this clone. CDR3 bases: TGTGCCAGCTCGGATCGCCGGACAGGGAAGTACGAGCAGTACTTC. This sequence encodes CASSDRRTGKYEQYF. The chain joins TRBV18 to TRBJ2-7, with 8 bases fitting TRBD1. CDR3 length: 15 amino acids. Looked up from germline, CDR1 is KGHSH and CDR2 is LQKENI. The J segment lost 4 bases and the V segment lost 6 bases, leaving 11 bases of the junction unmatched.

The CDR3: CASSSDRASYNEQFF. For the CDR3, the DNA is TGCGCCAGCAGCTCCGACAGGGCGTCCTACAATGAGCAGTTCTTC. The rearrangement links TRBV5-1 to TRBJ2-1; the match to TRBD1 covers 7 bases. The junction had 4 bases not matched to a gene; V was cut back by 3 bases and J by 1 base. There are 15 residues in the CDR3. CDR1 and CDR2 from the germline V gene are SGHRS and YFSETQ. Variable domain in full (rest from reference TRBV5-1 and TRBJ2-1): KAGVTQTPRYLIKTRGQQVTLSCSPISGHRSVSWYQQTPGQGLQFLFEYFSETQRNKGNFPGRFSGRQFSNSRSEMNVSTLELGDSALYLCASSSDRASYNEQFFGPGTRLTVL.

The CDR3 sequence is CTASGTSGYEQYF. CDR3 bases: TGCACCGCTTCCGGGACTAGCGGCTACGAGCAGTACTTC. This chain links TRBV1 with TRBJ2-7; TRBD2 was called by the table and not checked on the DNA. TRBV1 is flagged as a pseudogene. CDR3 length equals 13 residues.

This clone was detected only a few times. The chain has TRBV30 and TRBJ1-1, with TRBD1 matching 7 bases. CDR1 GTSNPN and CDR2 SVGIG come from the germline V gene (reference sequence). The V segment lost 0 bases and the J segment 10 bases; nucleotides outside the gene matches: 2. The CDR3 is 11 amino acids. The CDR3 sequence: CAWSVQGRAFF. As DNA, the CDR3 is TGTGCCTGGAGTGTACAGGGGAGAGCTTTCTTT.

This chain links TRBV6-5 with TRBJ1-1, with D perhaps matching TRBD1 (6 bases). This CDR3 is built from 15 residues. Germline CDR1 MNHEY, CDR2 SVGAGI. V gave up 7 bases and J gave up 3 bases, with 18 bases separating them. The CDR3 DNA sequence: TGTGCCAGCACTCCCCGGGGAAGGGGGTACACTGAAGCTTTCTTT. This translates into CASTPRGRGYTEAFF.

In its sample, this clone was seen a few times. This chain joins TRBV7-2 and TRBJ2-7; 9 bases match TRBD2. Germline V gene data show CDR1 as SGHTA and CDR2 as FQGNSA. Losses at the gene ends were 1 base for V and 6 bases for J; bases not matched to a gene: 4. This CDR3 contains 14 residues. CDR3 bases: TGTGCCAGCAGCTTAGTTGCGGGAGGGTTCGAGCAGTACTTC. This codes for CASSLVAGGFEQYF.

This sequence joins TRBV7-9 and TRBJ1-1; possibly TRBD1 for D (6 bases). The V end was cut by 1 base, the J end by 7 bases, with 19 bases between. Germline assignment: CDR1 SEHNR and CDR2 FQNEAQ (reference sequence). The CDR3 extends over 16 amino acids. The CDR3 nucleotides are TGTGCCAGCAGCTTAGGATCCGGACAGCCCTTATTTGAAGCTTTCTTT. The encoded protein is CASSLGSGQPLFEAFF.

The chain joins TRBV21-1 to TRBJ2-7; the table's D call, TRBD2, was not checked against the DNA. TRBV21-1 is flagged as a pseudogene. The CDR3 is 15 amino acids. The CDR3 is CASSKISGSNHEQYF. The CDR3 nucleotides read TGTGCCAGCAGCAAAATAAGCGGGAGTAACCACGAGCAGTACTTC.

This chain joins TRBV5-6 and TRBJ2-7; D not resolved. CDR3 length equals 16 residues. Germline V gene sequence: CDR1 SGHDT, CDR2 YYEEEE. Trimming pared 1 base from V and 5 bases from J, leaving 19 bases between. CDR3 region: CASSLMVGGLLDEQYF. CDR3 sequence (DNA): TGTGCCAGCAGCTTGATGGTAGGCGGCCTCCTCGACGAGCAGTACTTC.

The gene calls are TRBV28 and TRBJ2-5; D unclear. The CDR3 contains 14 residues. Germline loops: CDR1 MDHEN, CDR2 SYDVKM. V lost 11 bases and J lost 3, with 19 bases in between. The CDR3 reads CAASSGPPKETQYF. The DNA of the CDR3 is TGTGCCGCTTCTTCAGGTCCACCAAAAGAGACCCAGTACTTC.

Written as DNA, the CDR3 is TGTGCCAGCAGCTTACGCGGGGATGGAGGCTACACCTTC. The encoded protein is CASSLRGDGGYTF. This chain links TRBV7-3 with TRBJ1-2; D remains unclear. The V gene's germline CDR1 is SGHTA and CDR2 FQGTGA. This CDR3 contains 13 residues. V was clipped by 2 bases and J by 8 bases, with 12 bases between them.

The CDR3 reads CASSVALAALNTGELFF. For the CDR3, the DNA is TGTGCCAGCAGCGTAGCTCTAGCGGCATTGAACACCGGGGAGCTGTTTTTT. The V gene is TRBV9, the J gene TRBJ2-2; 7 positions agree with TRBD2. V was pared by 0 bases and J by 1 base, with 6 bases of the junction left unmatched. The CDR3 consists of 17 residues. CDR1 is SGDLS, CDR2 YYNGEE, per germline.